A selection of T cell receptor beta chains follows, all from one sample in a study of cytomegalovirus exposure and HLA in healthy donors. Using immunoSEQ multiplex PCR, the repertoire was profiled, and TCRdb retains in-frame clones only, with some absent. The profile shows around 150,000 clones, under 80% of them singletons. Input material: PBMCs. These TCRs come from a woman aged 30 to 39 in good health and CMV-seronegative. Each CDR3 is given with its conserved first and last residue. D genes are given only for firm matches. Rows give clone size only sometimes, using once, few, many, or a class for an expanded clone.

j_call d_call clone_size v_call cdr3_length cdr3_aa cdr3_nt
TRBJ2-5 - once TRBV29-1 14 CSVDIGDTQETQYF TGCAGCGTTGATATCGGGGACACTCAAGAGACCCAGTACTTC
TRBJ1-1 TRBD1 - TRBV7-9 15 CASSFSGTGDTEAFF TGTGCCAGCAGCTTCTCCGGGACAGGGGACACTGAAGCTTTCTTT
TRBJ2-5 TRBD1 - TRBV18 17 CASSLILLGTGGETQYF TGTGCCAGCTCACTGATACTCCTTGGGACAGGGGGTGAGACCCAGTACTTC
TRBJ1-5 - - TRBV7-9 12 CASSVIDQPQHF TGTGCCAGCAGCGTGATAGATCAGCCCCAGCATTTT
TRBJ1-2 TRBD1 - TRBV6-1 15 CASSLRADRVGGYTF TGTGCCAGCAGTTTGAGGGCGGACAGGGTCGGTGGCTACACCTTC
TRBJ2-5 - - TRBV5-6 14 CASSLGLVGETQYF TGTGCCAGCAGCTTGGGTCTAGTCGGGGAGACCCAGTACTTC
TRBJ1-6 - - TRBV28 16 CASRDRERGSNSPLHF TGTGCCAGCAGGGACAGAGAGCGGGGGAGTAATTCACCCCTCCACTTT
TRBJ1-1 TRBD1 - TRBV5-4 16 CASSLGLTGVDTEAFF TGTGCCAGCAGCTTGGGCCTAACAGGGGTGGACACTGAAGCTTTCTTT
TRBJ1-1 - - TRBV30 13 CAWSVQLNTEAFF TGTGCCTGGAGTGTACAGCTGAACACTGAAGCTTTCTTT
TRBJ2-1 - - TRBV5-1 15 CASSSGTLAGNEQFF TGCGCCAGCAGCTCCGGGACATTGGCCGGGAATGAGCAGTTCTTC
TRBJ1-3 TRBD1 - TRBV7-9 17 CASSPRDRASSGNTIYF TGTGCCAGCAGCCCCAGGGACAGGGCGAGCTCTGGAAACACCATATATTTT
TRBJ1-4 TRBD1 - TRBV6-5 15 CASSHKTGGTEKLFF TGTGCCAGCAGTCACAAGACAGGGGGAACTGAAAAACTGTTTTTT
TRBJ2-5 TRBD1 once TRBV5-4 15 CASSLGDRGHETQYF TGTGCCAGCAGCTTGGGGGACAGGGGGCATGAGACCCAGTACTTC
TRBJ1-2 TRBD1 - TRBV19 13 CASSPRDRTLYTF TGTGCCAGTAGTCCGCGGGACAGGACTTTGTACACCTTC
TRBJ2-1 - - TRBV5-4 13 CASSLAGLNEQFF TGTGCCAGCAGCTTAGCGGGCCTCAATGAGCAGTTCTTC
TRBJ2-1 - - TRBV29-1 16 CSVVGGHLSSYNEQFF TGCAGCGTTGTAGGGGGACACCTGAGCTCCTACAATGAGCAGTTCTTC
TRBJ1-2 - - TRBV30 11 CAWSRGYGYTF TGTGCCTGGAGCCGCGGCTATGGCTACACCTTC
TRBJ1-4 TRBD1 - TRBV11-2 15 CASSPQGVGQGKLFF TGTGCCAGCAGCCCTCAGGGGGTAGGGCAAGGAAAACTGTTTTTT
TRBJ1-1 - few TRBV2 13 CASSGPFGGEAFF TGTGCCAGCAGTGGACCGTTTGGGGGGGAAGCTTTCTTT
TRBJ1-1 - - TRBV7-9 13 CASSLGASPEAFF TGTGCCAGCAGCTTAGGGGCCAGCCCTGAAGCTTTCTTT
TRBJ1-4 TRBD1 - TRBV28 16 CASSSRQGIRNEKLFF TGTGCCAGCAGTTCCCGACAGGGGATACGGAATGAAAAACTGTTTTTT
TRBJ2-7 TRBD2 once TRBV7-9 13 CASSLGLAGEQYF TGCGCCAGCAGCCTGGGACTAGCGGGGGAGCAGTACTTC
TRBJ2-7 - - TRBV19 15 CASKDRGGGSYEQYF TGTGCCAGTAAGGATCGGGGTGGTGGCTCCTACGAGCAGTACTTC
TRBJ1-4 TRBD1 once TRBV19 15 CASSTRQGTNEKLFF TGTGCCAGTAGTACCCGACAGGGCACTAATGAAAAACTGTTTTTT
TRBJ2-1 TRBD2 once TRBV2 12 CARGTSGGDEFF TGTGCCAGGGGGACTAGCGGGGGGGACGAGTTCTTC
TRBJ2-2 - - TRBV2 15 CASSASGGFTGELFF TGTGCCAGCAGTGCCTCAGGAGGTTTCACCGGGGAGCTGTTTTTT
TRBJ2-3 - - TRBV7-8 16 CASSPRGGRGTDTQYF TGTGCCAGCAGCCCTAGGGGGGGGCGCGGCACAGATACGCAGTATTTT
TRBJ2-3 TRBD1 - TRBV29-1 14 CSVGAQGTTDTQYF TGCAGCGTTGGGGCACAGGGGACAACAGATACGCAGTATTTT
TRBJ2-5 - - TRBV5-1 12 CASSPGQTTQYF TGCGCCAGCAGCCCCGGACAGACAACCCAGTACTTC
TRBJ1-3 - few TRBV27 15 CASIHGSGSGNTIYF TGTGCCAGTATCCACGGGTCGGGCTCTGGAAACACCATATATTTT
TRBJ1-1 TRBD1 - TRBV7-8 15 CASSLTGGMNTEAFF TGTGCCAGCAGCTTGACAGGGGGGATGAACACTGAAGCTTTCTTT
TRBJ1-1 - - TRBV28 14 CASSFLGAQAEAFF TGTGCCAGCAGTTTTTTGGGGGCGCAGGCTGAAGCTTTCTTT
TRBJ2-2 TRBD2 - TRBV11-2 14 CASSLSGVQGELFF TGTGCCAGCAGCTTAAGCGGGGTCCAGGGAGAGCTGTTTTTT
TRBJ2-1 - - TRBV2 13 CASRGGTGNEQFF TGTGCCAGCCGTGGCGGGACGGGCAATGAGCAGTTCTTC
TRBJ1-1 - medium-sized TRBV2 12 CASREMNTEAFF TGTGCCAGCAGGGAGATGAACACTGAAGCTTTCTTT
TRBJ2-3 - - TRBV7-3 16 CASSSMGGGSTDTQYF TGTGCCAGCAGCAGCATGGGGGGGGGCTCCACAGATACGCAGTATTTT
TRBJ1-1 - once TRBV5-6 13 CASSLDLNTEAFF TGTGCCAGCAGCCTCGACTTGAACACTGAAGCTTTCTTT
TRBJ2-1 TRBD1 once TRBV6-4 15 CASSDPGQGVNEQFF TGTGCCAGCAGTGATCCGGGACAGGGGGTCAATGAGCAGTTCTTC
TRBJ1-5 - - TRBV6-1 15 CASSAGKNFNQPQHF TGTGCCAGCAGTGCCGGGAAGAACTTCAATCAGCCCCAGCATTTT
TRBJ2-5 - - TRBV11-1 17 CASSVRSGGGVQETQYF TGTGCCAGCAGCGTACGGTCGGGGGGCGGGGTCCAAGAGACCCAGTACTTC
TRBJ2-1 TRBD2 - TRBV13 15 CASSPGLAGNNEQFF TGTGCCAGCAGCCCCGGACTAGCGGGGAACAATGAGCAGTTCTTC
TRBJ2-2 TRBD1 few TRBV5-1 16 CASSLAGTGRTGELFF TGCGCCAGCAGCTTGGCTGGGACAGGGCGAACCGGGGAGCTGTTTTTT
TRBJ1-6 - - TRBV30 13 CAWSGTDNSPLHF TGTGCCTGGAGTGGGACAGACAATTCACCCCTCCACTTT
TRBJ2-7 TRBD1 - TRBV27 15 CASSPYAGGSYEQYF TGTGCCAGCAGCCCATACGCAGGGGGATCCTACGAGCAGTACTTC
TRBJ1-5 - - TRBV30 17 CAWGLGGSPEQGQPQHF TGTGCCTGGGGCCTGGGTGGCAGTCCGGAACAGGGCCAGCCCCAGCATTTT
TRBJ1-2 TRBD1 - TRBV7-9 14 CASSFGQASGGYTF TGTGCCAGCAGCTTTGGACAGGCCTCGGGGGGCTACACCTTC
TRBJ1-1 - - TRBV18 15 CASSTTSKGDTEAFF TGTGCCAGCTCAACCACCTCGAAGGGGGACACTGAAGCTTTCTTT
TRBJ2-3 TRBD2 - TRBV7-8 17 CASSPWTSGPIGDTQYF TGTGCCAGCAGCCCCTGGACTAGCGGGCCGATTGGAGATACGCAGTATTTT
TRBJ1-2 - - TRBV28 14 CASSFLQDAYGYTF TGTGCCAGCAGTTTCCTACAGGACGCCTATGGCTACACCTTC
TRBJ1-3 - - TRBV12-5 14 CASGLGLSGNTIYF TGTGCTAGTGGTTTGGGGCTGTCTGGAAACACCATATATTTT
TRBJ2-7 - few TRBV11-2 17 CASSQGRWDNPSYEQYF TGTGCCAGCAGTCAAGGAAGGTGGGACAATCCCTCCTACGAGCAGTACTTC